This T cell receptor (beta chain) was identified in a study of breast tumors, draining lymph nodes, adjacent tissues. Study findings and constraints: Data fit most tumor T cells coming from lymph node, expanding in tumor. The lymph node origin of tumor T cells was framed as consistent with a hypothesis, not demonstrated.

Samples came from axillary lymph nodes draining the breast cancer. V shed 4 bases and J shed 3 bases, with 15 bases lying between them. Germline assignment: CDR1 LNHDA and CDR2 SQIVND (reference sequence). CDR3 length: 16 amino acids. This clonotype has a count of ten or more. Its antigen is as yet unknown. TCRdb itself ran the multiplex PCR reads through MiXCR, one entry per CDR3 protein. The sample carries over 200,000 distinct CDR3 sequences, 30% to 35% recorded once. What was sequenced was axillary lymph node tissue. The TCR sequence derives from a female donor with breast cancer. Some clones in this sample may be carry-over from other donors' samples. The gene calls are TRBV19 and TRBJ2-2; D remains unclear. The CDR3 here is CASSTGYPGDTGELFF. The CDR3 bases are TGTGCCAGTAGTACAGGCTATCCAGGAGACACCGGGGAGCTGTTTTTT.